This TCR beta chain comes out of a study of T cell changes during pregnancy in multiple sclerosis. The protocol was immunoSEQ multiplex PCR, while the TCRdb copy is restricted to in-frame clones and leaves out a portion. Altogether 18,000 or so clones are present, about 87% being singletons, with the ten largest covering approximately 15%. Trimming removed 1 base from V and 4 bases from J; junction bases left unmatched: 7. Germline loops: CDR1 LGHNA, CDR2 YSLEER. The CDR3 has 15 amino acids. Sequencing used CD8+ T cells from peripheral blood mononuclear cells, obtained in the third trimester of pregnancy. The chain links TRBV4-3 to TRBJ2-7; TRBD2 matches at 7 bases. The TCR sequence derives from a female donor in good health, enrolled as a control in a pregnancy study. The CDR3: CASSQGRLAPYEQYF. DNA for the CDR3: TGCGCCAGCAGCCAAGGCCGACTAGCCCCTTACGAGCAGTACTTC.